The 31 T cell receptor beta chains below were found in one sample sequenced in a study of siplizumab effects on memory and regulatory T cells. Using immunoSEQ multiplex PCR, the repertoire was profiled, and TCRdb retains in-frame clones only, with some absent. The table includes about 100,000 clones, roughly 93% detected once. Sequenced sample: non-Treg CD4+ T cells sorted from blood. The source of these receptors is a human donor in good health.

V usage is TRBV21-1 and J usage is TRBJ1-1; no check of the table's D call, TRBD1, against the DNA was made. TRBV21-1 is recorded as a pseudogene. The CDR3 length is 16 residues. For the CDR3, the DNA is TGTGCCAGCAGCCTCGGGACAGGGTTCATGAACACTGAAGCTTTCTTT. Its translation: CASSLGTGFMNTEAFF.

In regard to this clone: Mismatch with germline at one junction end may stem from a read error. This chain joins TRBV7-7 and TRBJ2-7; weak D call: TRBD2 (5 bases). The germline V gene has CDR1 SSHAT and CDR2 FNYEAQ (reference sequence). The CDR3 spans 10 residues. For the CDR3, the DNA is TGTGCTAGCAAGCGGCGCAAGCAGTACTTC. Translated: CASKRRKQYF.

The chain recombines TRBV10-3 with TRBJ2-7; 7 positions agree with TRBD2. This CDR3 spans 14 amino acids. Trimming at V came to 3 bases and at J to 1 base, leaving 3 bases not matched to a gene. Germline-derived CDR1 and CDR2 are ENHRY and SYGVKD. The CDR3 bases are TGTGCCATCAGTGACACTAGCGTATCCTACGAGCAGTACTTC. This translates into CAISDTSVSYEQYF.

The rearrangement joins TRBV5-8 to TRBJ1-2; TRBD1 aligns across 12 bases. The germline CDR1 and CDR2 sequences are SGHTS and YDEGEE. The CDR3 covers 16 residues. After removal of 2 bases from V and 2 bases from J, the junction contained 4 bases not matched to a gene. The CDR3 region has the DNA TGTGCCAGCAGCTTCAGTGGGACAGGGGGCAACTATGGCTACACCTTC. Its translation is CASSFSGTGGNYGYTF.

V usage is TRBV4-1 and J usage is TRBJ1-2; D not certain. The CDR3 consists of 15 residues. V dropped 6 bases and J dropped 0 bases, with 14 bases sitting between them. Germline CDR1 reads MGHRA; CDR2 reads YSYEKL. Here the CDR3 reads CASSRDGPANYGYTF. As DNA, the CDR3 is TGCGCCAGCAGTCGGGATGGGCCAGCTAACTATGGCTACACCTTC.

The chain links TRBV9 to TRBJ2-5; TRBD2 matches at 15 bases. The trim removed 7 bases at V and 4 bases at J, leaving 11 bases unmatched. Germline CDR1 SGDLS, CDR2 YYNGEE. This CDR3 has 17 residues. CDR3 in DNA: TGTGCCAGCTCGGAGGGACTAGCGGGAGGTCGGTTAGAGACCCAGTACTTC. Its translation is CASSEGLAGGRLETQYF.

The chain employs TRBV9 and TRBJ2-1, with 11 bases identical to TRBD1. This CDR3 has 19 amino acids. Germline values: CDR1 SGDLS, CDR2 YYNGEE. V lost 0 bases and J lost 4; bases outside the gene matches: 12. The chain's CDR3 is CASSVAVGVDRGRYNEQFF. For the CDR3, the DNA is TGTGCCAGCAGCGTAGCCGTCGGGGTGGACAGGGGGCGGTACAATGAGCAGTTCTTC.

The CDR3: CASSPDRGHNSPLHF. CDR3 nucleotides: TGCGCCAGCAGCCCGGACAGAGGTCATAATTCACCCCTCCACTTT. This chain connects TRBV5-1 to TRBJ1-6, with a weak D call TRBD1 (6 bases). Trimming took 4 bases from V and 5 from J, leaving 13 bases between them. CDR3 length equals 15 residues. Germline CDR1 reads SGHRS; CDR2 reads YFSETQ.

The V gene is TRBV10-1, the J gene TRBJ2-3; 13 bases align to TRBD2. The germline CDR1 and CDR2 sequences are WNHNN and SYGVQD (reference sequence). CDR3 length: 16 amino acids. J was trimmed by 4 bases and V by 6 bases; bases with no gene match: 7. CDR3 nucleotide sequence: TGCGCCAGCAGCTACGGGACTAGCGGGGCCTCAGATACGCAGTATTTT. This translates into CASSYGTSGASDTQYF.

The V and J genes are TRBV29-1 and TRBJ1-6, with TRBD1 matching over 9 bases. The length of the CDR3 is 13 residues. Germline CDR1 SQVTM, CDR2 ANQGSEA. V lost 6 bases and J lost 8; bases outside the gene matches: 5. The DNA of the CDR3 is TGCAGCGTGCAACAGGGGGCTGATTCACCCCTCCACTTT. Protein sequence: CSVQQGADSPLHF.

The chain carries TRBV5-6 and TRBJ2-5, with TRBD1 matching 7 bases. CDR1 and CDR2 (germline): SGHDT, YYEEEE. V lost 0 bases, J lost 4 bases, and 12 bases stayed unmatched. The CDR3 extends over 17 amino acids. CDR3 in DNA: TGTGCCAGCAGCTTGGTAACTCACCGGGACAGTGGAGAGACCCAGTACTTC. Residues: CASSLVTHRDSGETQYF.

The chain uses TRBV5-1 and TRBJ1-1; 7 bases agree with TRBD1. V was clipped by 3 bases and J by 4 bases; unmatched bases: 12. Germline CDR1 SGHRS, CDR2 YFSETQ. This CDR3 comprises 16 residues. CDR3: CASSSEDRSVGTEAFF. The CDR3 DNA sequence: TGCGCCAGCAGCTCGGAGGACAGGTCGGTCGGCACTGAAGCTTTCTTT.

The chain combines TRBV9 with TRBJ2-5; D is perhaps TRBD2 (5 bases). The germline V and J ends were trimmed by 0 bases and 1 base, with 13 bases remaining between them. Germline V gives CDR1 SGDLS, CDR2 YYNGEE. The CDR3 is 16 amino acids. The CDR3 sequence: CASSVASGRFQETQYF. CDR3 coding DNA: TGTGCCAGCAGCGTAGCTTCGGGAAGGTTCCAAGAGACCCAGTACTTC. The full variable domain, in which reference TRBV9 and TRBJ2-5 provide the parts outside the CDR3, is DSGVTQTPKHLITATGQRVTLRCSPRSGDLSVYWYQQSLDQGLQFLIQYYNGEERAKGNILERFSAQQFPDLHSELNLSSLELGDSALYFCASSVASGRFQETQYFGPGTRLLVL.

In its sample, this clone was seen once. The chain couples TRBV9 to TRBJ2-1, with D possibly TRBD1 on 6 matching bases. V was shortened by 2 bases and J by 5 bases, with 11 bases between the two germline ends. Germline CDR1 SGDLS, CDR2 YYNGEE. This CDR3 is built from 14 residues. DNA for the CDR3: TGTGCCAGCAGCGTGGACAGTGTCCACAATGAGCAGTTCTTC. It encodes CASSVDSVHNEQFF. The whole variable domain, filled in from reference TRBV9 and TRBJ2-1, reads DSGVTQTPKHLITATGQRVTLRCSPRSGDLSVYWYQQSLDQGLQFLIQYYNGEERAKGNILERFSAQQFPDLHSELNLSSLELGDSALYFCASSVDSVHNEQFFGPGTRLTVL.

The table lists this clone with a few counts. The rearrangement uses TRBV11-2 and TRBJ2-7; maybe TRBD2 (5 bases). Trimming left V 5 bases short and J 9 bases short, with 26 bases between. This CDR3 is built from 16 residues. CDR1 SGHAT and CDR2 FQNNGV come from the germline V gene. The CDR3 nucleotides are TGTGCCAGCAGCCCGGGGAAAATGATGAGCTACGACGGGCAGTACTTC. It codes for CASSPGKMMSYDGQYF.

The chain joins TRBV28 to TRBJ2-1; 7 nucleotides match TRBD1. V dropped 5 bases and J dropped 1; count of bases not matched to a gene: 2. Germline assignment: CDR1 MDHEN and CDR2 SYDVKM. The CDR3 is 14 amino acids. CDR3 amino acids: CASSLQGSYNEQFF. The DNA of the CDR3 is TGTGCCAGCAGTCTACAGGGGTCCTACAATGAGCAGTTCTTC.

The CDR3 protein is CASSLGLRSTDTQYF. The CDR3 DNA is TGCGCCAGCAGCTTGGGCCTGAGGAGCACAGATACGCAGTATTTT. The chain couples TRBV5-1 to TRBJ2-3; D is uncertain. The CDR3 covers 15 residues. Trimming cost V 0 bases and J 0 bases, with 8 bases left between them. The germline V gene has CDR1 SGHRS and CDR2 YFSETQ.

The chain is built from TRBV9 and TRBJ2-5; D is possibly TRBD1 (5 bases). Trimming left V 4 bases short and J 0 bases short, with 10 bases between. The CDR3 runs to 14 residues. Germline-derived CDR1 and CDR2 are SGDLS and YYNGEE. The chain's CDR3 is CASSRTQYQETQYF. CDR3 in DNA: TGTGCCAGCAGCCGGACACAGTACCAAGAGACCCAGTACTTC.

The chain couples TRBV7-9 to TRBJ2-7; tentative D call: TRBD1 (6 bases). V gave up 2 bases and J gave up 0 bases, with 17 bases separating them. The CDR3 is made up of 17 amino acids. Germline V CDR1 and CDR2: SEHNR, FQNEAQ (reference sequence). CDR3 DNA sequence: TGTGCCAGCAGCTTACCGAGGGGGAAGACGAACTCCTACGAGCAGTACTTC. It encodes CASSLPRGKTNSYEQYF.

This chain links TRBV28 with TRBJ1-2; no definite D call. The CDR3 spans 14 residues. Looked up from germline, CDR1 is MDHEN and CDR2 is SYDVKM. V was clipped by 5 bases and J by 9 bases, with 19 bases between them. CDR3 DNA sequence: TGTGCCAGCAGTCTAAAGATTACCCCGCCACGCTACACCTTC. Protein product: CASSLKITPPRYTF.

The chain links TRBV14 to TRBJ2-3; TRBD2 might be the D (6 bases). Germline-derived CDR1 and CDR2 are SGHDN and FVKESK. This CDR3 comprises 11 residues. Trimming removed 5 bases from V and 8 bases from J, with 8 bases in between. The CDR3, as DNA: TGTGCCAGCAGCACGACTAGTACGCAGTATTTT. It translates to CASSTTSTQYF.

V gene TRBV4-2 combines with J gene TRBJ2-7; 7 bases map to TRBD1. Germline CDR1 and CDR2: LGHNA and YNFKEQ. The junction had 8 bases not matched to a gene; V was cut back by 0 bases and J by 3 bases. There are 16 residues in the CDR3. CDR3 nucleotide sequence: TGTGCCAGCAGCCAAGAACGGGACAGACAATTCTACGAGCAGTACTTC. As protein: CASSQERDRQFYEQYF.

The chain couples TRBV10-1 to TRBJ2-2; D gene ambiguous. The V end was cut by 3 bases, the J end by 3 bases, with 14 bases between. This CDR3 region has 16 residues. Germline CDR1 and CDR2: WNHNN and SYGVQD (reference sequence). CDR3 protein: CASSESGRIDTGELFF. As DNA, the CDR3 is TGCGCCAGCAGTGAATCAGGACGGATAGACACCGGGGAGCTGTTTTTT.

The chain combines TRBV7-3 with TRBJ2-5; possibly TRBD2 for D (5 bases). The CDR3 runs to 13 residues. Between the trimmed V and J ends, which lost 3 bases and 5 bases, there was a span of 10 bases. Germline assignment: CDR1 SGHTA and CDR2 FQGTGA. The CDR3 sequence: CASSFGPGETQYF. In nucleotides, the CDR3 is TGTGCCAGCAGCTTTGGGCCGGGGGAGACCCAGTACTTC.

V is TRBV7-3 and J is TRBJ2-1; tentatively, D is TRBD1 (6 bases). The CDR3 runs 15 residues. Deletions cut 5 bases from V and 4 bases from J, with 15 bases between. Germline loops: CDR1 SGHTA, CDR2 FQGTGA. The CDR3 coding sequence is TGTGCCAGCAGCACCCAGGGGTTGGAATACAATGAGCAGTTCTTC. It yields the protein CASSTQGLEYNEQFF.

The rearrangement joins TRBV29-1 to TRBJ2-2; perhaps TRBD2 as D (7 bases). Trimming took off 7 bases at V and 3 bases at J, with 15 bases between the two ends. Germline CDR1 and CDR2: SQVTM and ANQGSEA. CDR3 length equals 14 residues. The CDR3 DNA reads as TGCAGCGCAACCATAGGGGGGGACACCGGGGAGCTGTTTTTT. It encodes CSATIGGDTGELFF.

The J gene is TRBJ2-5, the V gene TRBV7-9; D gene unclear. Deletions cut 4 bases from V and 4 bases from J, with 4 bases between. This CDR3 region has 11 residues. In germline, CDR1 is SEHNR, CDR2 FQNEAQ (reference sequence). This CDR3 is CASSYGETQYF. The CDR3 bases are TGTGCCAGCAGCTATGGAGAGACCCAGTACTTC.

V is TRBV19 and J is TRBJ1-2; D is unresolved. There are 13 residues in the CDR3. Looked up from germline, CDR1 is LNHDA and CDR2 is SQIVND (reference sequence). The V and J ends lost 8 bases and 4 bases respectively, with 14 bases between them. The CDR3 DNA reads as TGTGCCAGTGACCCAGGACCGGGCTATGGCTACACCTTC. Its translation is CASDPGPGYGYTF. The entire variable domain, with the rest obtained from reference TRBV19 and TRBJ1-2, is as follows: DGGITQSPKYLFRKEGQNVTLSCEQNLNHDAMYWYRQDPGQGLRLIYYSQIVNDFQKGDIAEGYSVSREKKESFPLTVTSAQKNPTAFYLCASDPGPGYGYTFGSGTRLTVV.

The chain recombines TRBV7-3 with TRBJ2-3; D is unclear. The V gene's germline CDR1 is SGHTA and CDR2 FQGTGA. The germline V and J ends were trimmed by 2 bases and 6 bases, with 12 bases remaining between them. The CDR3 runs to 14 residues. CDR3 sequence: CASSLLGPSDTQYF. The CDR3 nucleotides are TGTGCCAGCAGCTTATTAGGCCCCAGTGATACGCAGTATTTT.

The chain uses TRBV25-1 and TRBJ2-3, with 10 bases aligning to TRBD2. CDR1 is MGHDK, CDR2 SYGVNS, per germline. Trimming removed 6 bases from V and 2 bases from J; junction bases left unmatched: 5. This CDR3 has 15 residues. CDR3 nucleotide sequence: TGTGCCAGCAGCCAGGGACTAGCGAACACAGATACGCAGTATTTT. Protein: CASSQGLANTDTQYF.

The gene calls are TRBV25-1 and TRBJ2-7; D remains ambiguous. The germline CDR1 and CDR2 sequences are MGHDK and SYGVNS. The CDR3 spans 9 residues. The ends were cut back, 7 bases at V and 8 bases at J, with 6 bases in the middle. Here the CDR3 DNA reads TGTGCCAGCAAGGAGCAGCAGTACTTC. Its translation: CASKEQQYF.